This T cell receptor (beta chain) is from a study of CD8 T cells in Susac syndrome. The authors reverse transcribed 0.5 to 1 ug RNA with random hexamers. TCRdb passed the immunoSEQ multiplex PCR reads through MiXCR, listing each CDR3 protein once. The table includes roughly 200,000 distinct CDR3 sequences, around 94% detected once. Sample: CD4+ T cells from PBMCs. The sequence derives from a human donor with Susac syndrome.

The CDR3 region has the DNA TGTGCCAGCAGTTACTCGGAGGCGGGGGACACTGAAGCTTTCTTT. Translating it yields CASSYSEAGDTEAFF. The chain employs TRBV6-2 or TRBV6-3 and TRBJ1-1, with D possibly TRBD1 on 5 matching bases. CDR1 is MNHEY and CDR2 is SVGEGT in the germline V gene. Trimming shortened V by 0 bases and J by 3 bases, and 11 bases separated the two germline ends. The CDR3 consists of 15 residues.